This TCR beta chain was obtained from a study of blood T cell repertoires in COVID-19. The overall study: Donors in the United States, Italy and Spain gave samples during acute or convalescent COVID-19. The analysed material was cDNA or gDNA that came from T cells, B-cell-depleted T cells, or PBMCs.

Participants had their cohort set by participant-reported clinical history. Cohort 3 recovery required two negative PCRs, clearance, or symptom resolution. Sequencing used immunoSEQ multiplex PCR; TCRdb keeps in-frame clones, though not all of them. The sample has 150,000 to 200,000 clones; 88% are singletons. The CDR3 is made up of 13 amino acids. V was trimmed by 0 bases and J by 6 bases, leaving 9 bases between them. Germline V gives CDR1 SGHRS, CDR2 YFSETQ. The rearrangement uses TRBV5-1 and TRBJ1-2, with unresolved D. The sequenced sample consisted of PBMCs or T cells enriched from blood (not recorded which). This TCR derives from a young woman who had recovered from COVID-19. Here the CDR3 reads CASSLVSGNGYTF. CDR3 nucleotide sequence: TGCGCCAGCAGCTTGGTGTCGGGGAATGGCTACACCTTC. Together with reference TRBV5-1 and TRBJ1-2, the CDR3 gives the full variable domain: KAGVTQTPRYLIKTRGQQVTLSCSPISGHRSVSWYQQTPGQGLQFLFEYFSETQRNKGNFPGRFSGRQFSNSRSEMNVSTLELGDSALYLCASSLVSGNGYTFGSGTRLTVV.